A selection of T cell receptor beta chains follows, all from one sample in a study of blood T cell repertoires in COVID-19. Only in-frame clones appear in the TCRdb table, and some are missing; sequencing was by immunoSEQ multiplex PCR. The data show about 50,000 clones, around 90% seen once. Sequenced input: peripheral blood. These receptors all stem from a middle-aged man with active COVID-19. The CDR3 runs from the conserved cysteine through the conserved F or W. The order of the fields is clone size, J gene, V gene, D gene, CDR3 protein, CDR3 DNA. The D gene is left open where the match is weak. Clone sizes are given selectively: once, few, many, or a class where the clone is expanded.

NA | TRBJ1-2 | TRBV19 | NA | CASSPRQYGYTF | TGTGCCAGTAGTCCGAGGCAGTATGGCTACACCTTC
NA | TRBJ2-2 | TRBV7-2 | TRBD2 | CASSLLSGGTGELFF | TGTGCCAGCAGCTTACTCTCGGGAGGAACCGGGGAGCTGTTTTTT
NA | TRBJ2-3 | TRBV5-1 | NA | CASSGSPGTDTQYF | TGCGCCAGCAGCGGGAGCCCCGGTACAGATACGCAGTATTTT
NA | TRBJ2-2 | TRBV5-6 | TRBD1 | CASSRTGTRGELFF | TGTGCCAGCAGCCGGACAGGGACCCGCGGGGAGCTGTTTTTT
once | TRBJ2-2 | TRBV13 | TRBD2 | CASGPGLAGGRRLTGELFF | TGTGCCAGCGGACCGGGACTAGCGGGAGGGAGGCGGTTAACCGGGGAGCTGTTTTTT
NA | TRBJ2-2 | TRBV9 | TRBD2 | CASSAPSTSGRAGELFF | TGTGCCAGCAGCGCCCCCTCTACTAGCGGGAGGGCCGGGGAGCTGTTTTTT
NA | TRBJ2-1 | TRBV2 | TRBD1 | CASGTGAGEQFF | TGTGCCAGCGGGACAGGGGCAGGTGAGCAGTTCTTC
NA | TRBJ2-3 | TRBV9 | TRBD2 | CASSVEASGSTQYF | TGTGCCAGCAGCGTAGAGGCTAGCGGGAGTACGCAGTATTTT
NA | TRBJ1-1 | TRBV30 | TRBD1 | CAWGDRDTEAFF | TGTGCCTGGGGGGACAGGGACACTGAAGCTTTCTTT
NA | TRBJ1-1 | TRBV28 | TRBD1 | CASIPGQIMNTEAFF | TGTGCCAGCATACCGGGACAGATAATGAACACTGAAGCTTTCTTT
NA | TRBJ1-2 | TRBV9 | NA | CASSVAGVGYGYTF | TGTGCCAGCAGCGTTGCAGGGGTAGGCTATGGCTACACCTTC
NA | TRBJ2-1 | TRBV9 | NA | CASSEGPSDIYNEQFF | TGTGCCAGCAGCGAGGGCCCTAGCGACATATACAATGAGCAGTTCTTC
NA | TRBJ2-7 | TRBV12-1 | NA | CASPRTMSHEQYF | TGTGCCAGCCCCCGAACTATGAGCCACGAGCAGTACTTC
NA | TRBJ1-2 | TRBV5-1 | NA | CASSAGGAGHGYTF | TGCGCCAGCAGCGCGGGGGGAGCGGGCCATGGCTACACCTTC
NA | TRBJ1-5 | TRBV12-3/TRBV12-4 | NA | CASSLGVQPQHF | TGTGCCAGCAGCCTGGGAGTTCAGCCCCAGCATTTT
few | TRBJ2-7 | TRBV5-4 | NA | CASSWAGSSSEQYF | TGTGCCAGCAGCTGGGCGGGGTCTTCCAGCGAGCAGTACTTC
NA | TRBJ1-6 | TRBV30 | NA | CAWSSVVSPLHF | TGTGCCTGGAGTTCGGTTGTTTCACCCCTCCACTTT
NA | TRBJ1-2 | TRBV6-4 | NA | CASSDSDAGANYGYTF | TGTGCCAGCAGTGACTCGGACGCGGGGGCCAACTATGGCTACACCTTC
NA | TRBJ1-4 | TRBV28 | TRBD1 | CASIYRTGDKKLFF | TGTGCCAGCATATACAGGACAGGGGATAAAAAACTGTTTTTT
NA | TRBJ2-3 | TRBV5-1 | TRBD2 | CASSPRGGLSTDTQYF | TGCGCCAGCAGCCCACGGGGGGGGCTAAGCACAGATACGCAGTATTTT
once | TRBJ2-5 | TRBV3-1/TRBV3-2 | TRBD2 | CASRVIRLAGGQETQYF | TGTGCCAGCAGGGTTATTAGACTAGCGGGGGGGCAAGAGACCCAGTACTTC
NA | TRBJ1-1 | TRBV6-5 | NA | CAAREGLGTEAFF | TGTGCCGCTCGGGAGGGATTAGGGACTGAAGCTTTCTTT
once | TRBJ1-6 | TRBV5-1 | NA | CASSGDGGASPLHF | TGCGCCAGCAGCGGGGACGGCGGGGCGTCACCCCTCCACTTT
NA | TRBJ1-2 | TRBV6-4 | TRBD1 | CASSTQTRTGGHGYTF | TGTGCCAGCAGTACTCAAACGCGGACAGGGGGCCATGGCTACACCTTC
NA | TRBJ2-3 | TRBV27 | NA | CASSLLSTGAATDTQYF | TGTGCCAGCAGTTTATTGTCAACCGGAGCAGCCACAGATACGCAGTATTTT
NA | TRBJ1-1 | TRBV5-4 | NA | CASSPTGINTEAFF | TGTGCCAGCAGCCCTACAGGGATCAACACTGAAGCTTTCTTT
NA | TRBJ2-7 | TRBV3-1/TRBV3-2 | TRBD1 | CASSPGQVTYEQYF | TGTGCCAGCAGCCCCGGACAGGTAACCTACGAGCAGTACTTC
NA | TRBJ1-4 | TRBV5-1 | NA | CASSWEGINEKLFF | TGCGCCAGCAGCTGGGAGGGAATTAATGAAAAACTGTTTTTT
NA | TRBJ2-3 | TRBV11-2 | TRBD2 | CASSSHSGGTTDTQYF | TGTGCCAGCAGCTCGCATAGCGGGGGGACCACAGATACGCAGTATTTT
once | TRBJ2-7 | TRBV6-5 | TRBD1 | CASSGAGTGVDEQYF | TGTGCCAGCAGCGGGGCCGGGACAGGGGTTGACGAGCAGTACTTC
NA | TRBJ1-1 | TRBV7-6 | NA | CASSLNENTEAFF | TGTGCCAGCAGCCTAAACGAGAACACTGAAGCTTTCTTT
NA | TRBJ1-2 | TRBV29-1 | NA | CSVPDRDYGYTF | TGCAGCGTTCCCGACAGAGATTATGGCTACACCTTC
NA | TRBJ2-2 | TRBV3-1/TRBV3-2 | TRBD1 | CASSLWTGRIAGELFF | TGTGCCAGCAGCCTCTGGACAGGGCGGATAGCCGGGGAGCTGTTTTTT
NA | TRBJ2-7 | TRBV30 | TRBD2 | CAWSVLAGPSYEQYF | TGTGCCTGGAGTGTCCTAGCGGGACCCTCCTACGAGCAGTACTTC
NA | TRBJ1-1 | TRBV9 | TRBD1 | CASSEWPTGGYGKSTEAFF | TGTGCCAGCAGCGAGTGGCCTACAGGGGGCTACGGGAAGAGCACTGAAGCTTTCTTT
NA | TRBJ2-7 | TRBV7-9 | TRBD2 | CASSRTSGRGYGYEQYF | TGTGCCAGCAGTCGGACTAGCGGGAGGGGGTACGGTTACGAGCAGTACTTC
NA | TRBJ1-3 | TRBV7-8 | NA | CASRENPSGNTIYF | TGTGCCAGCCGGGAAAACCCCTCTGGAAACACCATATATTTT
NA | TRBJ2-1 | TRBV10-3 | TRBD1 | CATAEGQGSEQFF | TGTGCCACCGCGGAGGGACAGGGCAGTGAGCAGTTCTTC
NA | TRBJ1-5 | TRBV27 | TRBD1 | CASRQTGTGVNQPQHF | TGTGCCAGCAGGCAAACCGGGACAGGGGTCAATCAGCCCCAGCATTTT
NA | TRBJ1-6 | TRBV4-1 | NA | CASSQGDAEVSPLHF | TGCGCCAGCAGCCAAGGAGACGCGGAGGTTTCACCCCTCCACTTT
NA | TRBJ2-1 | TRBV4-2 | TRBD2 | CASSRVGGGGAGNEQFF | TGTGCCAGCAGCCGAGTTGGCGGCGGGGGGGCTGGTAATGAGCAGTTCTTC
NA | TRBJ1-4 | TRBV7-6 | TRBD1 | CASSLRGRDRTATNEKLFF | TGTGCCAGCAGCTTAAGGGGCCGGGACAGGACTGCAACTAATGAAAAACTGTTTTTT